The rows below give T cell receptor beta chains drawn from one sample of a study of cytomegalovirus exposure and HLA in healthy donors. Generated by immunoSEQ multiplex PCR, the TCRdb table keeps only in-frame clones and is missing some. The table has about 120,000 clones, around 73% seen once. Sequencing input: PBMCs. These receptors were taken from a man aged 25 to 40 in good health and CMV-seropositive. The CDR3 runs from the conserved cysteine through the conserved F or W.

J gene | V gene | CDR3 protein
TRBJ2-7 | TRBV5-1 | CASSNEAVGTIVYEQYF
TRBJ1-1 | TRBV30 | CAWGSGSINTEAFF
TRBJ2-1 | TRBV10-2 | CASSAPPGLAGGKVGNEQFF
NA | TRBV10-2 | CASSGTGLTYEQYF
TRBJ1-4 | TRBV9 | CASSVGAQGRANEKLFF
TRBJ2-5 | TRBV7-9 | CASSHSGAIQETQYF
TRBJ2-5 | TRBV9 | CASSVEGGRAGETQYF
TRBJ2-1 | TRBV10-3 | CAISEREKGEQFF
TRBJ2-2 | TRBV15 | CATSRGQGSGELFF
TRBJ2-3 | TRBV19 | CASGILGATDTQYF
TRBJ2-1 | TRBV14 | CASSRLAGAISEQFF
NA | TRBV27 | CASSPTSGRLSYEQYF
TRBJ1-4 | TRBV7-8 | CASSPPEGNEGEKLFF
TRBJ1-2 | TRBV19 | CASTHWAENYGYTF
TRBJ2-7 | TRBV27 | CASSLFRSSYEQYF
TRBJ2-7 | TRBV9 | CASSVAYRAGTYEQYF
TRBJ2-7 | TRBV28 | CASSFRVYEQYF
TRBJ1-1 | TRBV30 | CAWGRQGTEAFF
TRBJ2-7 | TRBV4-3 | CASSQDLGGDYEQYF
TRBJ2-7 | TRBV19 | CASSKQGALYEQYF
TRBJ1-5 | TRBV7-9 | CASSLGGGFLVAAAQPQHF
TRBJ2-1 | TRBV9 | CASSPSSGPYNEQFF
TRBJ2-1 | TRBV9 | CASSGPSDSSYNEQFF
TRBJ2-5 | TRBV5-4 | CASSTDTYQETQYF
TRBJ2-7 | TRBV5-1 | CASSSTGAYEQYF
TRBJ2-3 | TRBV28 | CASHTGGRPDTQYF
TRBJ2-7 | TRBV28 | CASSQLAGGSYEQYF
TRBJ1-2 | TRBV7-9 | CASSLAGQVLYGYTF
TRBJ2-5 | TRBV9 | CASSVNSGETQYF
TRBJ1-3 | TRBV11-2 | CASSLDRGGNTIYF
TRBJ2-5 | TRBV9 | CASSVTGTAQETQYF
TRBJ1-3 | TRBV4-1 | CASSQRDRGQVPGNTIYF
TRBJ2-3 | TRBV9 | CASSVWKGFSSDTQYF
TRBJ2-7 | TRBV14 | CASSPAPSESYEQYF
TRBJ1-1 | TRBV7-8 | CASSLMGGDTEAFF
TRBJ2-7 | TRBV6-5 | CASIDRTRVEQYF
TRBJ2-2 | TRBV4-1 | CASSHGLAGRAGELFF
TRBJ2-5 | TRBV11-2 | CASSFMQGTETQYF
TRBJ2-4 | TRBV7-3 | CASSPSGERIAKNIQYF
TRBJ2-1 | TRBV27 | CASYRAGGTSYNEQFF
TRBJ2-7 | TRBV10-3 | CAIKARADYEQYF
TRBJ2-7 | TRBV2 | CASKVRTYEQYF
TRBJ2-4 | TRBV30 | CAWSGLARPLNIQYF
TRBJ2-3 | TRBV6-5 | CASSYPGRGDTQYF
TRBJ1-5 | TRBV7-2 | CASSIQGTPQHF
TRBJ1-5 | TRBV30 | CAYQRQGWNSNQPQHF
TRBJ1-5 | TRBV7-6 | CASSLGTGASNQPQHF